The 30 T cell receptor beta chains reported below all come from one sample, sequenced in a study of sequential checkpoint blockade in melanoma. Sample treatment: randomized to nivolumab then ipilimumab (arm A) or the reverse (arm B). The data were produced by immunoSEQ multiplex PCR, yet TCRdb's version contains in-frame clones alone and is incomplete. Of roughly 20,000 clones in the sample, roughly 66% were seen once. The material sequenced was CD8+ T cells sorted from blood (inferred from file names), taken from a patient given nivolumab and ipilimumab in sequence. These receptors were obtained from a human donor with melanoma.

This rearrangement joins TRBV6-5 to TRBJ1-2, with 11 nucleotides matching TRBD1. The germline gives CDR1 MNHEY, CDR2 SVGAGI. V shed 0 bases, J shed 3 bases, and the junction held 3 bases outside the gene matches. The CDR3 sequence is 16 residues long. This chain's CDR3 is CASSYSRDRGDYGYTF. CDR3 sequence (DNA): TGTGCCAGCAGTTACTCCCGGGACAGGGGGGACTATGGCTACACCTTC.

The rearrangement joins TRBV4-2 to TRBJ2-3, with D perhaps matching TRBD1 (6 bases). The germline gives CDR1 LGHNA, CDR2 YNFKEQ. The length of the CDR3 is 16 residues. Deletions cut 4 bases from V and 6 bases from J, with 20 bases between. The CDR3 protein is CASSRMTGQTDDTQYF. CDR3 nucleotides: TGTGCCAGCAGCCGGATGACAGGCCAAACCGACGATACGCAGTATTTT.

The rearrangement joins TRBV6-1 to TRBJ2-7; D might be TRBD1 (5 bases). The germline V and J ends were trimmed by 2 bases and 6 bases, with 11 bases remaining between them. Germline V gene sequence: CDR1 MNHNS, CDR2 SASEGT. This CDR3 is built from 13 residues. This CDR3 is CASSETETAEQYF. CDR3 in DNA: TGTGCCAGCAGTGAAACCGAGACAGCCGAGCAGTACTTC.

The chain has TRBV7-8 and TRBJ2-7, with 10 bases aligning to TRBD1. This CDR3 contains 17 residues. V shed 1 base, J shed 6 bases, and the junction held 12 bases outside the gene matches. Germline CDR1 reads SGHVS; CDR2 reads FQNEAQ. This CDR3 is CASSLGPRGTGVGEQYF. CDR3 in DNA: TGTGCCAGCAGCTTAGGACCCAGGGGGACAGGGGTAGGCGAGCAGTACTTC.

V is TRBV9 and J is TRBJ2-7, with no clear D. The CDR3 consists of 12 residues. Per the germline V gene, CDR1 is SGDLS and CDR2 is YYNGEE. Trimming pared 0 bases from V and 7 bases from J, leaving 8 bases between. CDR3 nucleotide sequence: TGTGCCAGCAGCGTAGCTAACGGTGAGCAGTACTTC. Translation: CASSVANGEQYF.

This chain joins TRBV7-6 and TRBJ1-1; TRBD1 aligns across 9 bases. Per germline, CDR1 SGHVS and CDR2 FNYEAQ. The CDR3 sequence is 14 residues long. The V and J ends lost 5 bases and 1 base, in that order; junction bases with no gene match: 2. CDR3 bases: TGTGCCAGCAGCCTGGGACAGGGGAACACTGAAGCTTTCTTT. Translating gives CASSLGQGNTEAFF.

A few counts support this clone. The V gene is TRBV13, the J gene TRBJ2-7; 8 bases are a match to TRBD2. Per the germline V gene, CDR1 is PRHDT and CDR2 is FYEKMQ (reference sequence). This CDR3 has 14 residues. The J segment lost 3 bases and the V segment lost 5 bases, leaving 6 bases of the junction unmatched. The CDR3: CASSHGGAGYEQYF. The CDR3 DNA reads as TGTGCCAGCAGCCACGGGGGGGCCGGCTACGAGCAGTACTTC.

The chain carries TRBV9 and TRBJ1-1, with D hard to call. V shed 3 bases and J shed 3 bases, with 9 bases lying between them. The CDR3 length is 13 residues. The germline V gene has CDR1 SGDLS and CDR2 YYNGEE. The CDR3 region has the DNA TGTGCCAGCAGCGAAGGGAGGGACACTGAAGCTTTCTTT. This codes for CASSEGRDTEAFF.

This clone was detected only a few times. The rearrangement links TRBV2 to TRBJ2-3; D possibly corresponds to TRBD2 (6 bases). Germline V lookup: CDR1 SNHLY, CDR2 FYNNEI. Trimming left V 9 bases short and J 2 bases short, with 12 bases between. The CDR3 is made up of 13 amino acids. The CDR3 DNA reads TGTGCCAGGGGGGAGGAGAACACAGATACGCAGTATTTT. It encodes CARGEENTDTQYF.

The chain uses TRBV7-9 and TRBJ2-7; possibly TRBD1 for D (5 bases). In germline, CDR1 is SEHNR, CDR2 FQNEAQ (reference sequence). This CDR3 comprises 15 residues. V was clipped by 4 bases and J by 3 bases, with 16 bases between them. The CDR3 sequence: CASSWEPGNIYEQYF. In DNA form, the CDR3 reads TGTGCCAGCAGCTGGGAACCAGGGAATATCTACGAGCAGTACTTC.

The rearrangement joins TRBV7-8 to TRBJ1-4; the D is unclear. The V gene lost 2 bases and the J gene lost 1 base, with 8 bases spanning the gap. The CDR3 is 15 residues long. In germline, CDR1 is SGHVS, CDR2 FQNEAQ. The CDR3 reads CASSLPGETNEKLFF. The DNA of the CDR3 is TGTGCCAGCAGCTTACCCGGGGAAACTAATGAAAAACTGTTTTTT.

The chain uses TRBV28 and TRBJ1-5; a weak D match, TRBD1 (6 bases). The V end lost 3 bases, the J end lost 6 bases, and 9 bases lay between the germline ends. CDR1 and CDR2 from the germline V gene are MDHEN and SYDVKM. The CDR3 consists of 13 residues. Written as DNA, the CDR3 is TGTGCCAGCAGTTTGAGAGGGGGTCAGCCCCAGCATTTT. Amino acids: CASSLRGGQPQHF.

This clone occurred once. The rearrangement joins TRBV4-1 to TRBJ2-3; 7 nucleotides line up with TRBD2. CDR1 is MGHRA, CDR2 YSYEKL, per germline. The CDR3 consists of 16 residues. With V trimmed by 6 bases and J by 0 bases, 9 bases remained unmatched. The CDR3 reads CASRLNLAASTDTQYF. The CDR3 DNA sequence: TGCGCCAGCAGGCTCAACCTAGCGGCAAGCACAGATACGCAGTATTTT.

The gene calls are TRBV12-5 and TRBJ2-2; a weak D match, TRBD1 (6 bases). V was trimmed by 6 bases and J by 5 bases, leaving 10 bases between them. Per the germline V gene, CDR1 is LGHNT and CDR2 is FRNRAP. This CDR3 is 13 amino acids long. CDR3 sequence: CASGQGNTGELFF. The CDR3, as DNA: TGTGCTAGTGGGCAGGGGAATACCGGGGAGCTGTTTTTT.

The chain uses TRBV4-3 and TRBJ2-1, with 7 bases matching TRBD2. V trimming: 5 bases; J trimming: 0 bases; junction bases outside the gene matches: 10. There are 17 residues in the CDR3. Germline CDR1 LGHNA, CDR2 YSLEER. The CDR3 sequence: CASSFRSGTSSYNEQFF. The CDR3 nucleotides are TGCGCCAGCAGCTTTAGGAGCGGGACGAGCTCCTACAATGAGCAGTTCTTC.

CDR3 in DNA: TGCGCCAGCAGCTTGGGGAGGGACAGGGAGGGGGGCAATGAGCAGTTCTTC. The encoded protein is CASSLGRDREGGNEQFF. The chain links TRBV5-1 to TRBJ2-1; 9 bases fit TRBD1. The germline gives CDR1 SGHRS, CDR2 YFSETQ. The CDR3 loop spans 17 amino acids. The ends lost 0 bases at V and 6 bases at J; junction bases unmatched: 10.

CDR3 loop: CASSADLAKNIQYF. The CDR3 region has the DNA TGCGCCAGCAGCGCGGATTTAGCCAAAAACATTCAGTACTTC. The chain links TRBV5-1 to TRBJ2-4; D not resolved. Per the germline V gene, CDR1 is SGHRS and CDR2 is YFSETQ. The CDR3 runs 14 residues. Trimming cost V 4 bases and J 0 bases, with 8 bases left between them.

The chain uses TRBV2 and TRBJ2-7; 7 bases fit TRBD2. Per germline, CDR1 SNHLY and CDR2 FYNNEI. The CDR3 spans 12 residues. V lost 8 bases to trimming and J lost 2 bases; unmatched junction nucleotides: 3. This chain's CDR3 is CASAGETYEQYF. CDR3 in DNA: TGTGCCAGCGCGGGAGAGACCTACGAGCAGTACTTC.

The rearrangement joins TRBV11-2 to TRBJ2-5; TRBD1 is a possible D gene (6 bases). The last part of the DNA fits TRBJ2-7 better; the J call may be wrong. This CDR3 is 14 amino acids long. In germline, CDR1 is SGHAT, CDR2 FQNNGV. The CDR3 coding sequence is TGTGCCAGCAGCTCGTCAGGGGACCCCTACGAGCAGTACTTC. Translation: CASSSSGDPYEQYF.

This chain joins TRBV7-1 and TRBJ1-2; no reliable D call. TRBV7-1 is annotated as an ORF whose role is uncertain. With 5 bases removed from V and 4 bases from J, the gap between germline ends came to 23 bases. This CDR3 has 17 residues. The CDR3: CASSVISNEGKTYGYTF. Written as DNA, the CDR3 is TGTGCCAGCAGCGTGATCAGTAACGAGGGAAAGACCTATGGCTACACCTTC.

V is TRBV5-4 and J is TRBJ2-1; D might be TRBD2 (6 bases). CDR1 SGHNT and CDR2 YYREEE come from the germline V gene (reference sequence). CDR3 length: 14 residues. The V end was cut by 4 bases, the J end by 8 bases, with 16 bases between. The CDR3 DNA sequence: TGTGCCAGCAGCAAGGGACTCAATCCACATGAGCAGTTCTTC. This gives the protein CASSKGLNPHEQFF.

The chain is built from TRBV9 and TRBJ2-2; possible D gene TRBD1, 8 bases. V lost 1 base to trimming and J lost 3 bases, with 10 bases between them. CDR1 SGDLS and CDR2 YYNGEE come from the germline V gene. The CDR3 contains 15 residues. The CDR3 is CASSVTGGDTGELFF. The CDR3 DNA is TGTGCCAGCAGCGTAACAGGGGGGGACACCGGGGAGCTGTTTTTT.

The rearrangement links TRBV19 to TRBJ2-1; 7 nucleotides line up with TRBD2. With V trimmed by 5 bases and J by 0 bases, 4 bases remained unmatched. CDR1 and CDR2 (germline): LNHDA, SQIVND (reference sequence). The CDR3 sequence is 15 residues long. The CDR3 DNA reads TGTGCCAGTAGTGTCCTAGCGGTCTCCTACAATGAGCAGTTCTTC. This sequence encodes CASSVLAVSYNEQFF.

CDR3 sequence (DNA): TGTGCCAGCAGCTTATTTGTGGGACAGGGTTTCAATGAGCAGTTCTTC. This translates into CASSLFVGQGFNEQFF. J is TRBJ2-1 and V is TRBV7-2; 9 bases agree with TRBD1. The CDR3 is 16 amino acids. V lost 2 bases to trimming and J lost 6 bases; unmatched junction nucleotides: 8. CDR1 and CDR2 from the germline V gene are SGHTA and FQGNSA. The full variable domain, in which reference TRBV7-2 and TRBJ2-1 provide the parts outside the CDR3, is GAGVSQSPSNKVTEKGKDVELRCDPISGHTALYWYRQSLGQGLEFLIYFQGNSAPDKSGLPSDRFSAERTGGSVSTLTIQRTQQEDSAVYLCASSLFVGQGFNEQFFGPGTRLTVL.

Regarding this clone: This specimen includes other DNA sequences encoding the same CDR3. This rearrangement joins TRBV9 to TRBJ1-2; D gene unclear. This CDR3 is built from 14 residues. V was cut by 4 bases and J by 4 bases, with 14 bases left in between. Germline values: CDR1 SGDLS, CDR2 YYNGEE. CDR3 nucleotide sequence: TGTGCCAGCAGCCCGAGCGGGGAAGGCTATGGCTACACCTTC. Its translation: CASSPSGEGYGYTF.

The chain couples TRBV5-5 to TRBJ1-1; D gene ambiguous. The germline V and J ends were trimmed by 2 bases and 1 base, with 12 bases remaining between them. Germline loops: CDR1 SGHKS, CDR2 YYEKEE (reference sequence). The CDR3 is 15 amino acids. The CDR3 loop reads CASSLVGSRNTEAFF. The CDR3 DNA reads TGTGCCAGCAGCTTAGTTGGCTCTCGGAACACTGAAGCTTTCTTT.

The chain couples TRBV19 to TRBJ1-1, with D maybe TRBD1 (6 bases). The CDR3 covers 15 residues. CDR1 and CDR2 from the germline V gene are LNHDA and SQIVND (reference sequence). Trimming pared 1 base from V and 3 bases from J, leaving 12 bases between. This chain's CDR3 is CASSIVGHAYTEAFF. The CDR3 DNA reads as TGTGCCAGTAGTATAGTGGGACACGCCTACACTGAAGCTTTCTTT.

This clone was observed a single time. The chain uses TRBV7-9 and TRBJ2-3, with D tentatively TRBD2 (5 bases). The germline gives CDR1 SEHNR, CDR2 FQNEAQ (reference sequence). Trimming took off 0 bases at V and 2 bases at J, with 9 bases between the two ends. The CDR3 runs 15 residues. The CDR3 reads CASSLAAGTTDTQYF. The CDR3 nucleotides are TGTGCCAGCAGCTTAGCGGCGGGCACCACAGATACGCAGTATTTT.

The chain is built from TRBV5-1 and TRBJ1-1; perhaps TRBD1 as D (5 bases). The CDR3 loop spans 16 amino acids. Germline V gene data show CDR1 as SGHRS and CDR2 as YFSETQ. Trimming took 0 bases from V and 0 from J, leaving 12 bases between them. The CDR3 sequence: CASSLAPGKMNTEAFF. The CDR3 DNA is TGCGCCAGCAGCTTGGCTCCAGGGAAAATGAACACTGAAGCTTTCTTT.

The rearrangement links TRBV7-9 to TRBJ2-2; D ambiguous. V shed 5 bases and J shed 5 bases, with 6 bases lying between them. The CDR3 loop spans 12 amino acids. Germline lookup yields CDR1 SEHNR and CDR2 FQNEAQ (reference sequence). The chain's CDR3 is CASSPPTGELFF. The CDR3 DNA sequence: TGTGCCAGCAGCCCCCCGACCGGGGAGCTGTTTTTT.